The next 19 T cell receptor beta chains were all read from a single sample in a study of T-cell reconstitution after alpha-beta-depleted transplantation in children (dated by TCRdb to about 2016). This specimen's treatment or condition label, per the study, means: allogeneic hematopoietic cell transplantation with graft depleted of TCRalphabeta T cells and CD19 B cells. Library prep was done by PCR. The sequencer was an Illumina HiSeq 2500. TCR library preparation used molecular barcoding, with unique molecular identifiers applied to normalize quantification of the TCRbeta repertoire. The public reads were quality trimmed at Q25 with fastp and then assembled into clones with MiXCR by TCRdb, keeping productive beta chains. Identical CDR3 protein sequences are pooled into one entry, listed with their most common genes and DNA. Present in this sample are almost 600,000 distinct CDR3 sequences, roughly 27% of which were seen just once. Just over 35% of the sample belongs to the ten largest clones.

The sample in question was PBMCs, obtained before TCRalphabeta/CD19-depleted stem cell transplant. The receptor source for this set is a boy younger than two with Wiskott-Aldrich syndrome, due to receive a stem cell transplant.

Only a few counts were recorded for this clonotype. The rearrangement joins TRBV11-2 to TRBJ2-1, with 9 bases matching TRBD2. The CDR3 totals 16 residues. J lost 12 bases, V lost 5 bases, and 17 bases had no gene match. Germline V gives CDR1 SGHAT, CDR2 FQNNGV. The CDR3 spells CASSLTLREGLSMQFF. The CDR3, as DNA: TGTGCCAGCAGCCTCACTCTGCGGGAGGGCCTTAGTATGCAGTTCTTC. Full variable domain (remainder filled in from reference TRBV11-2 and TRBJ2-1): EAGVAQSPRYKIIEKRQSVAFWCNPISGHATLYWYQQILGQGPKLLIQFQNNGVVDDSQLPKDRFSAERLKGVDSTLKIQPAKLEDSAVYLCASSLTLREGLSMQFFGPGTRLTVL.

The J gene is TRBJ1-1, the V gene TRBV6-1, with D possibly being TRBD1 (6 bases). The germline V gene encodes CDR1 MNHNS and CDR2 SASEGT. The CDR3 is 14 amino acids. The V and J ends lost 7 bases and 3 bases respectively, with 15 bases between them. The CDR3 sequence is CASKTRGLDTEAFF. The CDR3 DNA is TGTGCCAGCAAAACCAGGGGTTTGGACACTGAAGCTTTCTTT.

The rearrangement joins TRBV5-1 to TRBJ2-2; 12 nucleotides align to TRBD2. Looked up from germline, CDR1 is SGHRS and CDR2 is YFSETQ. The CDR3 runs to 19 residues. V dropped 0 bases and J dropped 2; count of bases not matched to a gene: 8. This chain's CDR3 is CASSLDVLAGGGNTGELFF. The CDR3 DNA reads as TGCGCCAGCAGCTTGGATGTCCTAGCGGGAGGGGGAAACACCGGGGAGCTGTTTTTT.

This clonotype came up a few times. CDR3 residues: CSAPGGRPREQYF. The CDR3 DNA is TGCAGTGCCCCCGGTGGGAGGCCCCGGGAGCAGTACTTC. This chain joins TRBV20-1 and TRBJ2-7; D might be TRBD2 (6 bases). There are 13 residues in the CDR3. Trimming took off 6 bases at V and 7 bases at J, with 19 bases between the two ends. Per the germline V gene, CDR1 is DFQATT and CDR2 is SNEGSKA (reference sequence).

V is TRBV5-1 and J is TRBJ2-7; 15 bases line up with TRBD2. The junction had 16 bases not matched to a gene; V was cut back by 2 bases and J by 4 bases. The CDR3 is 20 amino acids. Germline V gene lookup returns CDR1 SGHRS and CDR2 YFSETQ. CDR3 bases: TGCGCCAGCAGCTTCCGCAACTTGGGACTAGCGGGAGGAGGAGTATACGAGCAGTACTTC. Translated: CASSFRNLGLAGGGVYEQYF.

This clonotype was recorded a few times. CDR3 sequence: CASSQPGQGSSSTDTQYF. For the CDR3, the DNA is TGTGCCAGCAGCCAACCGGGACAGGGATCCTCTAGCACAGATACGCAGTATTTT. The chain is built from TRBV14 and TRBJ2-3, with 9 bases matching TRBD1. The CDR3 contains 18 residues. Germline V lookup: CDR1 SGHDN, CDR2 FVKESK. V trimming: 2 bases; J trimming: 0 bases; junction bases outside the gene matches: 9.

The CDR3 protein is CASSLSKGQGASGVYNEQFF. The CDR3 DNA reads TGTGCCAGCAGTTTATCGAAGGGACAGGGAGCTAGCGGGGTCTACAATGAGCAGTTCTTC. J is TRBJ2-1 and V is TRBV27; TRBD1 or TRBD2 may be the D gene (9 bases each). Germline V gene lookup returns CDR1 MNHEY and CDR2 SMNVEV (reference sequence). This CDR3 contains 20 residues. Trimming pared 0 bases from V and 3 bases from J, leaving 24 bases between.

Comment on this clonotype: One junction end does not reproduce the germline sequence, and a read error may be involved. CDR3 coding DNA: TGCAGTGTAACCCGATCCGGGACTGGCAAAAACAGTCAGTACTTC. Translating it yields CSVTRSGTGKNSQYF. The chain joins TRBV20-1 to TRBJ2-4; D is possibly TRBD2 (6 bases). The CDR3 extends over 15 amino acids. CDR1 and CDR2 from the germline V gene are DFQATT and SNEGSKA (reference sequence).

This clonotype was picked up one time. The V and J genes are TRBV9 and TRBJ2-1; 7 positions agree with TRBD2. The CDR3 is made up of 14 amino acids. Trimming at V came to 7 bases and at J to 5 bases, leaving 9 bases not matched to a gene. Germline assignment: CDR1 SGDLS and CDR2 YYNGEE. CDR3 nucleotide sequence: TGTGCCAGCGGCCCTGGACTAGGCAACAATGAGCAGTTCTTC. Translation gives CASGPGLGNNEQFF.

This clonotype has only a few counts. The genes are TRBV20-1 and TRBJ1-5; TRBD1 might be the D (5 bases). Between the trimmed V and J ends, which lost 0 bases and 0 bases, there was a span of 9 bases. CDR1 and CDR2 (germline): DFQATT, SNEGSKA (reference sequence). This CDR3 contains 15 residues. The CDR3 loop reads CSAREGLYSNQPQHF. The CDR3 nucleotides are TGCAGTGCTAGAGAGGGGCTGTATAGCAATCAGCCCCAGCATTTT.

This clonotype was seen only a few times. This sequence joins TRBV6-1 and TRBJ2-7, with 7 bases that match TRBD1. The CDR3 sequence is 14 residues long. The V and J ends lost 4 bases and 4 bases, in that order; junction bases with no gene match: 7. Germline V gene lookup returns CDR1 MNHNS and CDR2 SASEGT. CDR3 residues: CASSVQGFEYEQYF. CDR3 DNA sequence: TGTGCCAGCAGTGTACAGGGGTTTGAGTACGAGCAGTACTTC.

J is TRBJ2-2 and V is TRBV4-1, with a weak D call TRBD1 (7 bases). Germline V gene data show CDR1 as MGHRA and CDR2 as YSYEKL. Trimming took off 2 bases at V and 10 bases at J, with 11 bases between the two ends. The CDR3 loop spans 13 amino acids. CDR3: CASSQRGTEELFF. The CDR3 DNA reads as TGCGCCAGCAGCCAACGGGGGACAGAGGAGCTGTTTTTT.

CDR3 region: CAWSVGVQGTYEQYF. CDR3 sequence (DNA): TGTGCCTGGAGTGTAGGTGTCCAGGGGACTTACGAGCAGTACTTC. J is TRBJ2-7 and V is TRBV30, with D possibly being TRBD1 or TRBD2 (6 bases each). V lost 0 bases to trimming and J lost 4 bases, with 16 bases between them. The CDR3 sequence is 15 residues long. Germline V gives CDR1 GTSNPN, CDR2 SVGIG (reference sequence).

This clonotype was observed a handful of times. The chain combines TRBV7-9 with TRBJ2-1; weak D call: TRBD1 (6 bases). Trimming left V 5 bases short and J 4 bases short, with 9 bases between. The germline gives CDR1 SEHNR, CDR2 FQNEAQ (reference sequence). CDR3 length equals 13 residues. Here the CDR3 DNA reads TGTGCCAGCAGCCGCGGACAGTACAATGAGCAGTTCTTC. It is translated as CASSRGQYNEQFF.

This clonotype was observed a handful of times. The V gene is TRBV7-2, the J gene TRBJ2-3; D unresolved. Germline CDR1 SGHTA, CDR2 FQGNSA. With 5 bases removed from V and 6 bases from J, the gap between germline ends came to 12 bases. The CDR3 totals 13 residues. The CDR3 spells CASSPSFVDTQYF. The CDR3 DNA follows: TGTGCCAGCAGCCCCTCCTTCGTTGATACGCAGTATTTT.

J is TRBJ1-5 and V is TRBV5-1; D call uncertain. The CDR3 length is 14 residues. V was shortened by 4 bases and J by 6 bases, with 14 bases between the two germline ends. CDR1 and CDR2 (germline): SGHRS, YFSETQ. In nucleotides, the CDR3 is TGCGCCAGCAGCGTGGATGGAATGACTCAGCCCCAGCATTTT. Translating it yields CASSVDGMTQPQHF. The complete variable domain, with remaining parts taken from reference TRBV5-1 and TRBJ1-5, reads KAGVTQTPRYLIKTRGQQVTLSCSPISGHRSVSWYQQTPGQGLQFLFEYFSETQRNKGNFPGRFSGRQFSNSRSEMNVSTLELGDSALYLCASSVDGMTQPQHFGDGTRLSIL.

This clonotype was counted only a few times. The chain employs TRBV2 and TRBJ2-1, with D possibly matching TRBD2 (6 bases). The germline V gene has CDR1 SNHLY and CDR2 FYNNEI. V was clipped by 8 bases and J by 4 bases, with 12 bases between them. The CDR3 spans 13 residues. The CDR3 here is CASGTRAYNEQFF. The CDR3 coding sequence is TGTGCCAGCGGGACTCGGGCTTACAATGAGCAGTTCTTC.

This chain connects TRBV24-1 to TRBJ2-1, with 11 bases fitting TRBD2. Unmatched junction bases numbered 7, after V lost 5 bases and J lost 5 bases. There are 16 residues in the CDR3. The V gene's germline CDR1 is KGHDR and CDR2 SFDVKD. The CDR3 spells CATSAGSSGGNNEQFF. CDR3 DNA: TGTGCCACCAGTGCCGGATCTAGCGGGGGGAACAATGAGCAGTTCTTC.

The V and J genes are TRBV24-1 and TRBJ2-3; TRBD1 is a possible D gene (5 bases). CDR3 length: 14 amino acids. Germline CDR1 KGHDR, CDR2 SFDVKD. The V end lost 7 bases, the J end lost 0 bases, and 10 bases lay between the germline ends. The CDR3 region has the DNA TGTGCCACCAGGCAGGGCGGCAGCACAGATACGCAGTATTTT. Translated, it gives CATRQGGSTDTQYF.